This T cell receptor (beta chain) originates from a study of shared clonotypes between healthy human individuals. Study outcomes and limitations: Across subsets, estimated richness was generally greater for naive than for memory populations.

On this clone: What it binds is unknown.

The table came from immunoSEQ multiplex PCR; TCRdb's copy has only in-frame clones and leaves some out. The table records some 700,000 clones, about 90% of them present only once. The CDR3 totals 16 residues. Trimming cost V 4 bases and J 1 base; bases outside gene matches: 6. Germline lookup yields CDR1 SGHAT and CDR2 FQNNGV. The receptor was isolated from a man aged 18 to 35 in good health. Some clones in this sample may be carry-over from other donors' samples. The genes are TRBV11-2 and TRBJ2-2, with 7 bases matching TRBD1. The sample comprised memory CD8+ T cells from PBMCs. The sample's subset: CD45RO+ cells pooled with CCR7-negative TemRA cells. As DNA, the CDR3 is TGTGCCAGCAGCTGGGGACAGATCTTGAACACCGGGGAGCTGTTTTTT. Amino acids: CASSWGQILNTGELFF.